Listed here are 16 T cell receptor beta chains from one sample, sequenced in a study of T cell clones after liver transplantation. Method: immunoSEQ multiplex PCR; TCRdb's copy keeps in-frame clones and lacks some. The sample has 6,000 or so clones; 65% to 85% are singletons. Sample: CD8+ T cells from blood, taken before liver transplant. The receptors originated from a human donor who received a liver transplant.

This clone was detected only once. The V call is TRBV2, the J call TRBJ2-7, with TRBD2 matching 7 bases. J was trimmed by 7 bases and V by 3 bases; bases with no gene match: 9. Germline V gives CDR1 SNHLY, CDR2 FYNNEI. The CDR3 extends over 14 amino acids. The DNA of the CDR3 is TGTGCCAGCAGTGAGATAGCGGGTGGAATAGAGCAGTACTTC. It translates to CASSEIAGGIEQYF.

The CDR3 nucleotides read TGTGCCAGTATGGGGACCGACTATGGCTACACCTTC. Its protein is CASMGTDYGYTF. This chain links TRBV19 with TRBJ1-2, with a weak D call TRBD1 (5 bases). The CDR3 is made up of 12 amino acids. Germline CDR1 reads LNHDA; CDR2 reads SQIVND (reference sequence). Trimming took 7 bases from V and 3 from J, leaving 9 bases between them.

The chain is built from TRBV7-6 and TRBJ2-2; D may be TRBD2 (5 bases). The CDR3 length is 15 residues. Germline CDR1 reads SGHVS; CDR2 reads FNYEAQ. V lost 2 bases and J lost 0, with 7 bases in between. For the CDR3, the DNA is TGTGCCAGCAGCTTATACGGGGCGAACACCGGGGAGCTGTTTTTT. It yields the protein CASSLYGANTGELFF.

This chain uses TRBV5-1 with TRBJ2-1; TRBD2 aligns across 7 bases. Looked up from germline, CDR1 is SGHRS and CDR2 is YFSETQ. The CDR3 is 17 residues long. The junction had 6 bases not matched to a gene; V was cut back by 0 bases and J by 0 bases. The CDR3 bases are TGCGCCAGCAGCTTGGATTGGGAGGGGAGCTCCTACAATGAGCAGTTCTTC. As protein: CASSLDWEGSSYNEQFF.

This chain joins TRBV15 and TRBJ2-7; D call uncertain. Per germline, CDR1 LNHNV and CDR2 YYDKDF (reference sequence). This CDR3 is built from 11 residues. Trimming cost V 3 bases and J 3 bases, with 3 bases left between them. The CDR3 DNA is TGTGCCACCAGCAGTGGCTACGAGCAGTACTTC. The encoded protein is CATSSGYEQYF.

This chain joins TRBV5-6 and TRBJ1-2; 8 bases match TRBD1. Germline lookup yields CDR1 SGHDT and CDR2 YYEEEE. V was pared by 0 bases and J by 1 base, with 14 bases of the junction left unmatched. This CDR3 contains 19 residues. The CDR3 here is CASSLGPWTGSSINYGYTF. In DNA, the CDR3 is TGTGCCAGCAGCTTGGGGCCATGGACAGGGTCGAGTATTAACTATGGCTACACCTTC.

The V and J genes are TRBV27 and TRBJ2-7; 8 bases agree with TRBD1. Germline lookup yields CDR1 MNHEY and CDR2 SMNVEV (reference sequence). The V and J ends lost 5 bases and 1 base, in that order; junction bases with no gene match: 4. The CDR3 runs 14 residues. The CDR3 sequence is CASSDTGGSYEQYF. Here the CDR3 DNA reads TGTGCCAGCAGTGACACAGGGGGGTCCTACGAGCAGTACTTC.

The V gene is TRBV9, the J gene TRBJ1-1, with D possibly matching TRBD1 (5 bases). Trimming pared 3 bases from V and 3 bases from J, leaving 9 bases between. In germline, CDR1 is SGDLS, CDR2 YYNGEE. CDR3 length: 13 residues. In nucleotides, the CDR3 is TGTGCCAGCAGCGCCGACAGTTACACTGAAGCTTTCTTT. Its protein is CASSADSYTEAFF.

This chain links TRBV5-5 with TRBJ2-6; D gene unclear. Per germline, CDR1 SGHKS and CDR2 YYEKEE (reference sequence). This CDR3 has 18 amino acids. V lost 7 bases, J lost 5 bases, and 25 bases lay in between. CDR3: CASHNPVSHKSRANVLTF. As DNA, the CDR3 is TGTGCCAGCCATAATCCTGTCTCGCACAAAAGTCGGGCCAACGTCCTGACTTTC.

This chain links TRBV9 with TRBJ2-7; possibly TRBD2 for D (6 bases). CDR3 length: 13 residues. Germline V lookup: CDR1 SGDLS, CDR2 YYNGEE. Trimming left V 0 bases short and J 3 bases short, with 7 bases between. CDR3 sequence reads: CASSVGGDYEQYF. CDR3 in DNA: TGTGCCAGCAGCGTAGGGGGGGACTACGAGCAGTACTTC.

This clone has more than one count but fewer than ten. Other DNA sequences within the sample encode an identical CDR3. V is TRBV7-3 and J is TRBJ2-3; D is ambiguous. This CDR3 has 15 amino acids. The V end was cut by 5 bases, the J end by 1 base, with 13 bases between. Germline CDR1 SGHTA, CDR2 FQGTGA. In nucleotides, the CDR3 is TGTGCCAGCAGCCCCGACTCCGGCGGCACAGATACGCAGTATTTT. Translated: CASSPDSGGTDTQYF.

This sequence joins TRBV6-4 and TRBJ2-2; the D gene could be TRBD1 or TRBD2 (5 bases each). The germline V and J ends were trimmed by 0 bases and 8 bases, with 16 bases remaining between them. CDR1 is MRHNA and CDR2 is SNTAGT in the germline V gene. This CDR3 comprises 16 residues. This chain's CDR3 is CASSDSPDWGKGELFF. CDR3 nucleotide sequence: TGTGCCAGCAGTGACTCCCCGGACTGGGGCAAGGGGGAGCTGTTTTTT.

The chain carries TRBV2 and TRBJ2-1; D is undetermined. The CDR3 has 11 residues. V lost 5 bases to trimming and J lost 8 bases, with 7 bases between them. The germline CDR1 and CDR2 sequences are SNHLY and FYNNEI. The CDR3 region has the DNA TGTGCCAGCAGTTACCCGGATGAGCAGTTCTTC. It codes for CASSYPDEQFF. Full variable domain (outside the CDR3, taken from reference TRBV2 and TRBJ2-1): EPEVTQTPSHQVTQMGQEVILRCVPISNHLYFYWYRQILGQKVEFLVSFYNNEISEKSEIFDDQFSVERPDGSNFTLKIRSTKLEDSAMYFCASSYPDEQFFGPGTRLTVL.

V is TRBV11-2 and J is TRBJ1-4, with 12 positions matching TRBD1. The CDR3 runs to 15 residues. V trimming: 3 bases; J trimming: 7 bases; junction bases outside the gene matches: 3. Per germline, CDR1 SGHAT and CDR2 FQNNGV. The CDR3 DNA reads as TGTGCCAGCAGCTTGGGGACAGGGGGCGGTGAAAAACTGTTTTTT. It yields the protein CASSLGTGGGEKLFF.

The rearrangement links TRBV4-1 to TRBJ2-3, with D hard to call. Germline lookup yields CDR1 MGHRA and CDR2 YSYEKL. The CDR3 covers 14 residues. Trimming took 4 bases from V and 1 from J, leaving 9 bases between them. Written as DNA, the CDR3 is TGCGCCAGCAGCCCGCAGTTCGGCACAGATACGCAGTATTTT. Translating it yields CASSPQFGTDTQYF.

This chain uses TRBV5-6 with TRBJ2-7; 7 bases align to TRBD1. The CDR3 is 17 residues long. Trimming at V came to 1 base and at J to 3 bases, leaving 13 bases not matched to a gene. Germline CDR1 reads SGHDT; CDR2 reads YYEEEE. CDR3 bases: TGTGCCAGCAGCTTGCGACCATCGACAGGGTATCTCTACGAGCAGTACTTC. This translates into CASSLRPSTGYLYEQYF.